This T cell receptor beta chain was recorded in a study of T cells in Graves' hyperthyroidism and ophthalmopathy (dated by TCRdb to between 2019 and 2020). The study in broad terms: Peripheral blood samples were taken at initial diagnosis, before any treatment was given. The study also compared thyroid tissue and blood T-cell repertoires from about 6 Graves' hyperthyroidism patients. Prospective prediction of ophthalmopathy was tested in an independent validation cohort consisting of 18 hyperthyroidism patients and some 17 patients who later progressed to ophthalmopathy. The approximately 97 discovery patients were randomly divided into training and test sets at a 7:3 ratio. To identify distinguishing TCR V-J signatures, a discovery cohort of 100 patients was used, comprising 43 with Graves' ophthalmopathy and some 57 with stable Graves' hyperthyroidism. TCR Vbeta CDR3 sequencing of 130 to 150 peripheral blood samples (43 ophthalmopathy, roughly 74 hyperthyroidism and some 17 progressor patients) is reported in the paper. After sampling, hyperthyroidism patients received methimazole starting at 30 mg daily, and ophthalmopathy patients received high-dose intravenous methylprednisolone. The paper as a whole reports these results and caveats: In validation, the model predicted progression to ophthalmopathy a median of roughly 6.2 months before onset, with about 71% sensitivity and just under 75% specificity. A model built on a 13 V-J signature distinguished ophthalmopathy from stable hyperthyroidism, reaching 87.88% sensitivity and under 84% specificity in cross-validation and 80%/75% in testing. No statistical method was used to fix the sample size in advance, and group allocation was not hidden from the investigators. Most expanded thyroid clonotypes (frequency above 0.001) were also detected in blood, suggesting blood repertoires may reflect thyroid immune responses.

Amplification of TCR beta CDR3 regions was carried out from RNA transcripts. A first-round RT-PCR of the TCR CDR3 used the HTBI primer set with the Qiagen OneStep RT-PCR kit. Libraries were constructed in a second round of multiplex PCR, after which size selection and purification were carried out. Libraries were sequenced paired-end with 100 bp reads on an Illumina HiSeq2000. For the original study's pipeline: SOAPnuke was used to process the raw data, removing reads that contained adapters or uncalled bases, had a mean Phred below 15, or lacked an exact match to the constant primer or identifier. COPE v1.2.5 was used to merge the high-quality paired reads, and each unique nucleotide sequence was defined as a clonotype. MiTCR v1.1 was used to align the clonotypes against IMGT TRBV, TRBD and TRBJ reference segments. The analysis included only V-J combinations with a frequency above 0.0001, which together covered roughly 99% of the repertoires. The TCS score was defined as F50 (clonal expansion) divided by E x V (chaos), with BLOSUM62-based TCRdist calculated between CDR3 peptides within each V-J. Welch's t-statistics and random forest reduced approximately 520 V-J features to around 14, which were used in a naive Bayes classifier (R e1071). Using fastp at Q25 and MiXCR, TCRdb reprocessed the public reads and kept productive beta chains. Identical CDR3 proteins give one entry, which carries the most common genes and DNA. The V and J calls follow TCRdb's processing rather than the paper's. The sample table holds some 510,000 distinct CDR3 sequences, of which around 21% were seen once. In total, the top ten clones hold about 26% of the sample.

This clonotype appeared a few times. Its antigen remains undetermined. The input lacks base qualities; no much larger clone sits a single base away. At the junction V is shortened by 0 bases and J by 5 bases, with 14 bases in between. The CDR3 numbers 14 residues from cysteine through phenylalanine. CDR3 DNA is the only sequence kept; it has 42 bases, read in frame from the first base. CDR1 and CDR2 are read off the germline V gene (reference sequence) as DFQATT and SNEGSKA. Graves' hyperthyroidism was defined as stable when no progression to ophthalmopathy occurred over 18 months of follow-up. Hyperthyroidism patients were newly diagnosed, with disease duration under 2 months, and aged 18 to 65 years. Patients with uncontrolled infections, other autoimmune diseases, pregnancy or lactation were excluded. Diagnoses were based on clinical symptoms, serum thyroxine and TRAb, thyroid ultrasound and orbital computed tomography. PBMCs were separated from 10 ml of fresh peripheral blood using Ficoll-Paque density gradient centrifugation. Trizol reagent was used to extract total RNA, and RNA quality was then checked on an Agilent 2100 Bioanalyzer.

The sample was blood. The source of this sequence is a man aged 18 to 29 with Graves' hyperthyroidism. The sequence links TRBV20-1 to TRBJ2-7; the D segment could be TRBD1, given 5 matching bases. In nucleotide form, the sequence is TGCAGTGCTAGAGATCAGGGCAGGTTGAACGAGCAGTACTTC. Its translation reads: CSARDQGRLNEQYF.